This TCR beta chain came from a study of blood T cells in healthy people across ages. Study-wide results and caveats: In older individuals, TCR beta diversity per million T cells was lower, falling roughly linearly with age.

V lost 3 bases to trimming and J lost 8 bases, with 22 bases between them. Germline V gene sequence: CDR1 SGHTA, CDR2 FQGNSA. This CDR3 contains 16 residues. A second PCR, run for about 7 to 12 cycles, used a sample-barcoded 5' primer plus a J-beta primer mix. Every individual sample yielded 2.5 million or more paired-end reads (each containing CDR3). MiXCR was run by TCRdb on the 5' RACE reads, yielding one entry per CDR3 protein. The sample includes about 840,000 distinct CDR3 sequences, roughly 28% of them seen just once. In the case of this clonotype: What it binds is not known.

This sample also appeared in a second study, on T cells of mothers and their children. That source reports: Nobody spotted any persistent microchimeric T cell clones.

The specimen sequenced was blood. This chain joins TRBV7-2 and TRBJ1-2; D perhaps matches TRBD1 (5 bases). The clonotype was recovered from a middle-aged woman in good health. CDR3 DNA: TGTGCCAGCAGCTTCGACTCCGGGGGACCTACAGGCGGCTACACCTTC. Amino acids: CASSFDSGGPTGGYTF.